A single sample is the source of the 18 T cell receptor beta chains below, sequenced in a study of identifying expanded T cells in peripheral blood. Sequencing used immunoSEQ multiplex PCR; TCRdb keeps in-frame clones, though not all of them. The table lists approximately 90,000 clones, around nine tenths of them singletons. The specimen sequenced was blood. These receptors all stem from a person aged 18-70 years in good health.

CDR3 bases: TGTGCTAGTGGTTTGGGCAGGGGGAACACTGAAGCTTTCTTT. It specifies CASGLGRGNTEAFF. The chain couples TRBV12-5 to TRBJ1-1; possible D gene TRBD1, 6 bases. This CDR3 region has 14 residues. V gave up 1 base and J gave up 1 base, with 7 bases separating them. Germline assignment: CDR1 LGHNT and CDR2 FRNRAP.

This sequence joins TRBV5-1 and TRBJ2-1; 14 bases are a match to TRBD2. Germline CDR1 and CDR2: SGHRS and YFSETQ. The V gene end was trimmed by 0 bases and the J gene end by 6 bases; junction bases not matched to a gene: 2. CDR3 length: 16 residues. The CDR3 region has the DNA TGCGCCAGCAGCTTGGGGGGGACTAGCGGGAGCAATGAGCAGTTCTTC. Encoded protein: CASSLGGTSGSNEQFF.

V is TRBV9 and J is TRBJ2-7, with 10 bases matching TRBD2. Looked up from germline, CDR1 is SGDLS and CDR2 is YYNGEE. Unmatched junction bases numbered 4, after V lost 1 base and J lost 3 bases. This CDR3 is 15 amino acids long. In DNA form, the CDR3 reads TGTGCCAGCAGCGTATCTAGCGGGAGTATCTACGAGCAGTACTTC. Its protein product is CASSVSSGSIYEQYF. Drawing the rest from reference TRBV9 and TRBJ2-7, the complete variable domain is DSGVTQTPKHLITATGQRVTLRCSPRSGDLSVYWYQQSLDQGLQFLIQYYNGEERAKGNILERFSAQQFPDLHSELNLSSLELGDSALYFCASSVSSGSIYEQYFGPGTRLTVT.

As for this clone: The sample holds other DNA sequences that translate to the same CDR3. The chain joins TRBV30 to TRBJ1-1; TRBD1 matches at 9 bases. Losses at the gene ends were 4 bases for V and 7 bases for J; bases not matched to a gene: 10. Germline CDR1 GTSNPN, CDR2 SVGIG (reference sequence). The CDR3 sequence is 14 residues long. The CDR3 coding sequence is TGTGCCTGGAAAGCGGGACAGGGAATGTTTGAAGCTTTCTTT. Translating gives CAWKAGQGMFEAFF. The whole variable domain, remainder taken from reference TRBV30 and TRBJ1-1, is SQTIHQWPATLVQPVGSPLSLECTVEGTSNPNLYWYRQAAGRGLQLLFYSVGIGQISSEVPQNLSASRPQDRQFILSSKKLLLSDSGFYLCAWKAGQGMFEAFFGQGTRLTVV.

The chain employs TRBV6-1 and TRBJ2-7; TRBD2 is a possible D gene (7 bases). The germline CDR1 and CDR2 sequences are MNHNS and SASEGT. This CDR3 comprises 14 residues. The V and J ends lost 11 bases and 2 bases respectively, with 19 bases between them. CDR3 in amino acids: CAARGGGGPYEQYF. DNA for the CDR3: TGTGCCGCCAGAGGGGGAGGGGGGCCCTACGAGCAGTACTTC.

This sequence joins TRBV19 and TRBJ1-1; a possible D gene is TRBD1 (5 bases). Between the trimmed V and J ends, which lost 8 bases and 0 bases, there was a span of 10 bases. Germline assignment: CDR1 LNHDA and CDR2 SQIVND (reference sequence). This CDR3 is built from 13 residues. As DNA, the CDR3 is TGTGCCAGTGCTATGACAGTGAACACTGAAGCTTTCTTT. This codes for CASAMTVNTEAFF.

The rearrangement joins TRBV21-1 to TRBJ2-1; TRBD2, the table's D call, lacks a check against the DNA. TRBV21-1 is a documented pseudogene. CDR3 size: 13 residues. The CDR3 DNA sequence: TGTGCCAGCAGCAGGACTAGTCACAATGAGCAGTTCTTC. Amino acid sequence: CASSRTSHNEQFF.

This rearrangement joins TRBV9 to TRBJ2-3; TRBD1 matches 10 bases. The CDR3 spans 15 residues. V was pared by 3 bases and J by 4 bases, with 5 bases of the junction left unmatched. The V gene's germline CDR1 is SGDLS and CDR2 YYNGEE. The CDR3 DNA sequence: TGTGCCAGCAGCGGCATGACAGGGGGCGCAGATACGCAGTATTTT. The encoded protein is CASSGMTGGADTQYF. Combining the CDR3 with reference TRBV9 and TRBJ2-3 gives the whole variable domain DSGVTQTPKHLITATGQRVTLRCSPRSGDLSVYWYQQSLDQGLQFLIQYYNGEERAKGNILERFSAQQFPDLHSELNLSSLELGDSALYFCASSGMTGGADTQYFGPGTRLTVL.

The gene calls are TRBV9 and TRBJ1-1; tentative D call: TRBD1 (6 bases). The length of the CDR3 is 16 residues. From germline, CDR1 is SGDLS and CDR2 YYNGEE. The V and J ends lost 1 base and 5 bases respectively, with 18 bases between them. The CDR3, as DNA: TGTGCCAGCAGCGTATCATCGGAGGTGAGGGGGACTGAAGCTTTCTTT. Amino acid sequence: CASSVSSEVRGTEAFF.

V is TRBV5-4 and J is TRBJ2-3; the D gene could be TRBD1 or TRBD2 (7 bases each). From germline, CDR1 is SGHNT and CDR2 YYREEE (reference sequence). The V and J ends lost 4 bases and 4 bases respectively, with 16 bases between them. The CDR3 is made up of 15 amino acids. CDR3 loop: CASSPKGGGSDTQYF. CDR3 sequence (DNA): TGTGCCAGCAGCCCGAAGGGAGGGGGCTCAGATACGCAGTATTTT.

CDR3 protein: CASSESPGSTDTQYF. The CDR3 bases are TGTGCCAGCAGTGAATCGCCCGGTAGCACAGATACGCAGTATTTT. The chain joins TRBV6-1 to TRBJ2-3; D gene unclear. The V end was cut by 2 bases, the J end by 0 bases, with 9 bases between. The germline V gene has CDR1 MNHNS and CDR2 SASEGT. CDR3 length: 15 residues.

This chain connects TRBV6-6 to TRBJ1-1; possible D gene TRBD1, 5 bases. Trimming left V 3 bases short and J 3 bases short, with 14 bases between. The CDR3 has 15 residues. Germline-derived CDR1 and CDR2 are MNHNY and SVGAGI (reference sequence). The CDR3 bases are TGTGCCAGCAGTTATACGCGGGGGAGGGACACTGAAGCTTTCTTT. This translates into CASSYTRGRDTEAFF.

V and J are TRBV21-1 and TRBJ1-1. TRBV21-1 is classified as a pseudogene. The CDR3 is 16 amino acids. Here the CDR3 reads CASSKALEELNTEAFF. The CDR3 nucleotides read TGTGCCAGCAGCAAAGCGCTTGAGGAATTGAACACTGAAGCTTTCTTT.

This clone was counted a single time. This chain joins TRBV5-1 and TRBJ2-4; D is possibly TRBD1 (6 bases). The germline CDR1 and CDR2 sequences are SGHRS and YFSETQ. Trimming removed 2 bases from V and 0 bases from J, with 12 bases in between. This CDR3 contains 16 residues. The CDR3 loop reads CASSLIQGIAKNIQYF. The CDR3 nucleotides read TGCGCCAGCAGCTTAATCCAGGGGATAGCCAAAAACATTCAGTACTTC.

This chain connects TRBV10-3 to TRBJ1-5, with 9 bases aligning to TRBD1. V was pared by 8 bases and J by 2 bases, with 1 base of the junction left unmatched. Germline-derived CDR1 and CDR2 are ENHRY and SYGVKD. The CDR3 sequence is 13 residues long. The CDR3 DNA sequence: TGTGCCATCTGGACAGGGGGCAATCAGCCCCAGCATTTT. It specifies CAIWTGGNQPQHF.

The rearrangement links TRBV7-8 to TRBJ1-2; 10 nucleotides match TRBD1. The CDR3 totals 15 residues. V lost 5 bases to trimming and J lost 7 bases; unmatched junction nucleotides: 10. Germline assignment: CDR1 SGHVS and CDR2 FQNEAQ. The DNA for the CDR3 is TGTGCCAGCAGCGCCGACAGGGGGCTGATCGGTGGCTACACCTTC. Its translation is CASSADRGLIGGYTF.

The gene calls are TRBV9 and TRBJ1-3; unclear D gene. V lost 2 bases and J 0 bases, leaving 6 bases between the germline ends. CDR1 and CDR2 (germline): SGDLS, YYNGEE. CDR3 length equals 14 residues. CDR3 loop: CASSVRGSGNTIYF. CDR3 coding DNA: TGTGCCAGCAGCGTTCGTGGCTCTGGAAACACCATATATTTT.

The chain uses TRBV6-1 and TRBJ1-2; possibly TRBD1 for D (5 bases). V lost 1 base and J 8 bases, leaving 11 bases between the germline ends. Germline CDR1 reads MNHNS; CDR2 reads SASEGT. The CDR3 runs 13 residues. The CDR3 DNA follows: TGTGCCAGCAGTGAAGAGGGAGGGGTCGGCTACACCTTC. It codes for CASSEEGGVGYTF.